This TCR beta chain was found in a study of blood T cell repertoires in COVID-19. For the study at large: Sites in the United States, Italy and Spain provided acute and convalescent COVID-19 samples. Sources were T cells, B-cell-depleted T cells, or PBMCs; the material itself was cDNA or gDNA.

In the original workflow: Reference gene primer amplification gave nucleated cell count estimates. Libraries were prepared by immunoSEQ multiplex PCR; TCRdb keeps only in-frame clonotypes and omits some of them. Clone size and V and J calls were adopted from that table, with D and trimming inferred from the DNA. The sample includes more than 300,000 clones, 85% to 90% seen only once; the top ten take about 6%. Seattle's cohort entered during active infection and was followed longitudinally. V lost 0 bases and J 2 bases, leaving 20 bases between the germline ends. This CDR3 spans 19 amino acids. Looked up from germline, CDR1 is SEHNR and CDR2 is FQNEAQ (reference sequence).

The chain links TRBV7-9 to TRBJ2-1, with D perhaps matching TRBD2 (8 bases). The sample taken for sequencing was peripheral blood. The receptor was isolated from a woman between 50 and 59 years old with COVID-19, enrolled during active disease. CDR3 amino acids: CASSLATGTGRATYNEQFF. The CDR3 DNA reads as TGTGCCAGCAGCTTAGCGACAGGGACCGGGAGGGCGACCTACAATGAGCAGTTCTTC. Using reference TRBV7-9 and TRBJ2-1 for the parts outside the CDR3, the full variable domain is DTGVSQNPRHKITKRGQNVTFRCDPISEHNRLYWYRQTLGQGPEFLTYFQNEAQLEKSRLLSDRFSAERPKGSFSTLEIQRTEQGDSAMYLCASSLATGTGRATYNEQFFGPGTRLTVL.